This record covers a single TCR beta chain. This clonotype turned up a few times. No antigen is known for it. No base-level quality is on record; no much larger clone is a single base apart. The data stem from a study of T-cell reconstitution after alpha-beta-depleted transplantation in children (dated by TCRdb to about 2016). For the wider study: T-cell immune reconstitution after TCRalphabeta/CD19-depleted allogeneic hematopoietic cell transplantation in children was quantitatively tracked in the study by means of TCR repertoire profiling. The paper's findings and limits, for the study overall: Over the following months the frequencies of hyperexpanded clones went down, and after one year T-cell counts and TCRbeta diversity were mostly credited to newly produced T cells. The apparently early alphabetaT-cell count recovery about two months after transplant was reportedly dependent on only several hundred rapidly expanded clones derived from non-depleted graft cells. The high TCRbeta diversity at day 60 in some patients was ascribed to recipient T cells and intrathymic progenitors that had survived conditioning.

The treatment or condition label, read with the paper, signifies: allogeneic hematopoietic cell transplantation with graft depleted of TCRalphabeta T cells and CD19 B cells. The children who served as transplant recipients had been given grafts of TCRalphabeta/CD19-depleted allogeneic hematopoietic cells. Library generation was performed with PCR. TCRdb shows the sequencer as Illumina HiSeq 2500. Molecular barcoding was employed in the preparation of TCR libraries, with unique molecular identifiers being used to normalize TCRbeta repertoire quantification. The raw public data were reprocessed by TCRdb itself: fastp quality trimming at Q25, MiXCR clonotype calling, in-frame beta chains only. Rows are combined by CDR3 protein, so each entry shows the most common genes and DNA. Counted in this sample were about 580,000 distinct CDR3 sequences; roughly a quarter of them appeared once. Together, the top ten hold about a third of the sample.

This material consisted of PBMCs, taken before TCRalphabeta/CD19-depleted stem cell transplant. This sequence originates from a boy under two years old with Wiskott-Aldrich syndrome, due to receive a stem cell transplant.

The CDR3 amino acid sequence is: CASSRPGRGYTF. The DNA is TGTGCCAGCAGCCGCCCCGGTCGCGGCTACACCTTC. In this chain, TRBV7-2 is recombined with TRBJ1-2; the D gene is unclear. V is pared back by 5 bases and J by 8 bases, with 12 bases lying between the germline termini. The CDR3 sequence holds 12 residues, the cysteine and phenylalanine included. Just CDR3 DNA is preserved here, 36 bases in frame from base 1. Based on the germline V gene, the CDR1 and CDR2 sequences are SGHTA and FQGNSA.